The rows below give T cell receptor beta chains drawn from one sample of a study of cytomegalovirus exposure and HLA in healthy donors. Profiled with immunoSEQ multiplex PCR; TCRdb holds only in-frame clones, not every one. This table has some 150,000 clones, roughly three quarters appearing once. The specimen sequenced was PBMCs. Every receptor here comes from a woman aged 40 to 55 in good health and CMV-seronegative. Both conserved end residues are part of each CDR3. Each record gives: J gene, V gene, D gene, clone size, CDR3 protein, CDR3 DNA. The D gene is left open where the match is weak. Size values are once, few and many counts, or a class for expanded clones, and some rows have none.

J gene: TRBJ1-6; V gene: TRBV30; D gene: TRBD1; clone size: -; CDR3 protein: CAWKPDRVSTYNSPLHF; CDR3 DNA: TGTGCCTGGAAACCAGACAGGGTCAGCACCTATAATTCACCCCTCCACTTT
J gene: TRBJ1-1; V gene: TRBV2; D gene: -; clone size: -; CDR3 protein: CASSEKEGYTEAFF; CDR3 DNA: TGTGCCAGCAGCGAGAAGGAGGGATACACTGAAGCTTTCTTT
J gene: TRBJ1-1; V gene: TRBV19; D gene: -; clone size: -; CDR3 protein: CASSIASGGEMNTEAFF; CDR3 DNA: TGTGCCAGTAGTATTGCATCCGGAGGGGAAATGAACACTGAAGCTTTCTTT
J gene: TRBJ2-4; V gene: TRBV7-6; D gene: TRBD2; clone size: -; CDR3 protein: CASSLAHTAGDNKNIQYF; CDR3 DNA: TGTGCCAGCAGCCTAGCCCATACTGCGGGGGATAATAAAAACATTCAGTACTTC
J gene: TRBJ1-5; V gene: TRBV6-5; D gene: -; clone size: -; CDR3 protein: CASSVGQSFYQPQHF; CDR3 DNA: TGTGCCAGCAGTGTAGGACAGAGTTTCTATCAGCCCCAGCATTTT
J gene: TRBJ2-7; V gene: TRBV7-7; D gene: TRBD1; clone size: -; CDR3 protein: CASSPGTGSYEQYF; CDR3 DNA: TGTGCTAGCAGCCCTGGGACAGGCTCCTACGAGCAGTACTTC
J gene: TRBJ1-1; V gene: TRBV7-3; D gene: TRBD1; clone size: -; CDR3 protein: CASSGTGEAFF; CDR3 DNA: TGTGCCAGCAGCGGGACAGGAGAAGCTTTCTTT
J gene: TRBJ1-3; V gene: TRBV7-9; D gene: -; clone size: few; CDR3 protein: CASSLQGWKDTIYF; CDR3 DNA: TGTGCCAGCAGCCTACAGGGATGGAAAGACACCATATATTTT
J gene: TRBJ2-7; V gene: TRBV5-4; D gene: -; clone size: -; CDR3 protein: CASSFPQGLEQYF; CDR3 DNA: TGTGCCAGCAGCTTTCCACAGGGCCTCGAGCAGTACTTC
J gene: TRBJ1-2; V gene: TRBV28; D gene: TRBD1; clone size: few; CDR3 protein: CASATGALGYTF; CDR3 DNA: TGTGCCAGTGCGACAGGGGCGCTCGGCTACACCTTC
J gene: TRBJ1-1; V gene: TRBV7-9; D gene: -; clone size: -; CDR3 protein: CASIALSGRNTEAFF; CDR3 DNA: TGTGCCAGCATCGCCCTATCGGGGAGGAACACTGAAGCTTTCTTT
J gene: TRBJ1-1; V gene: TRBV7-6; D gene: -; clone size: -; CDR3 protein: CASSRTDRERTEAFF; CDR3 DNA: TGTGCCAGCAGTCGAACGGATAGGGAGAGAACTGAAGCTTTCTTT
J gene: TRBJ2-3; V gene: TRBV6-6; D gene: -; clone size: -; CDR3 protein: CASSLTATTDTQYF; CDR3 DNA: TGTGCCAGCAGTCTGACAGCAACCACAGATACGCAGTATTTT
J gene: TRBJ1-1; V gene: TRBV9; D gene: TRBD1; clone size: -; CDR3 protein: CASSGGTVNTEAFF; CDR3 DNA: TGTGCCAGCAGCGGGGGGACAGTGAACACTGAAGCTTTCTTT
J gene: TRBJ1-2; V gene: TRBV18; D gene: -; clone size: -; CDR3 protein: CASSSGEGFYGYTF; CDR3 DNA: TGTGCCAGCTCTTCAGGGGAGGGGTTCTATGGCTACACCTTC
J gene: TRBJ2-3; V gene: TRBV27; D gene: TRBD1; clone size: -; CDR3 protein: CASSLSGQGVRTDTQYF; CDR3 DNA: TGTGCCAGCAGTTTATCGGGACAGGGGGTTCGCACAGATACGCAGTATTTT
J gene: TRBJ2-5; V gene: TRBV10-3; D gene: TRBD1; clone size: -; CDR3 protein: CAIGTGQETQYF; CDR3 DNA: TGTGCCATCGGGACAGGGCAAGAGACCCAGTACTTC
J gene: TRBJ1-2; V gene: TRBV9; D gene: TRBD1; clone size: -; CDR3 protein: CASSEGTDYGYTF; CDR3 DNA: TGTGCCAGCAGCGAAGGGACAGACTATGGCTACACCTTC
J gene: TRBJ1-1; V gene: TRBV9; D gene: TRBD1; clone size: few; CDR3 protein: CASSETDRVSTEAFF; CDR3 DNA: TGTGCCAGCAGCGAGACCGACAGGGTTAGCACTGAAGCTTTCTTT
J gene: TRBJ2-7; V gene: TRBV7-9; D gene: TRBD1; clone size: -; CDR3 protein: CASSPGQGSWGSYEQYF; CDR3 DNA: TGTGCCAGCAGCCCTGGACAGGGATCGTGGGGTTCCTACGAGCAGTACTTC
J gene: TRBJ1-5; V gene: TRBV2; D gene: -; clone size: -; CDR3 protein: CASSFGGASNQPQHF; CDR3 DNA: TGTGCCAGCAGTTTCGGAGGGGCGAGCAATCAGCCCCAGCATTTT
J gene: TRBJ1-2; V gene: TRBV4-2; D gene: -; clone size: -; CDR3 protein: CASSQDMRMGYTF; CDR3 DNA: TGTGCCAGCAGCCAAGATATGAGAATGGGCTACACCTTC
J gene: TRBJ2-7; V gene: TRBV6-6; D gene: -; clone size: -; CDR3 protein: CASSYSTQTYEQYF; CDR3 DNA: TGTGCCAGCAGTTACTCGACACAGACCTACGAGCAGTACTTC
J gene: TRBJ2-6; V gene: TRBV12-5; D gene: -; clone size: -; CDR3 protein: CASGVGETGAGANVLTF; CDR3 DNA: TGTGCTAGTGGTGTCGGTGAGACAGGCGCCGGGGCCAACGTCCTGACTTTC
J gene: TRBJ2-7; V gene: TRBV5-1; D gene: -; clone size: -; CDR3 protein: CASSLASGEQYF; CDR3 DNA: TGCGCCAGCAGCTTGGCCTCGGGCGAGCAGTACTTC
J gene: TRBJ1-5; V gene: TRBV5-1; D gene: TRBD1; clone size: once; CDR3 protein: CASSTGEGNQPQHF; CDR3 DNA: TGCGCCAGCAGCACAGGGGAGGGCAATCAGCCCCAGCATTTT
J gene: TRBJ2-7; V gene: TRBV2; D gene: -; clone size: few; CDR3 protein: CASSSQSNEQYF; CDR3 DNA: TGTGCCAGCAGTTCACAATCCAACGAGCAGTACTTC
J gene: TRBJ1-1; V gene: TRBV11-3; D gene: -; clone size: -; CDR3 protein: CASSLGGPNTEAFF; CDR3 DNA: TGTGCCAGCAGCTTAGGGGGGCCGAACACTGAAGCTTTCTTT
J gene: TRBJ2-1; V gene: TRBV6-5; D gene: TRBD1; clone size: -; CDR3 protein: CASSPGTGADNEQFF; CDR3 DNA: TGTGCCAGCAGCCCCGGGACAGGGGCCGACAATGAGCAGTTCTTC
J gene: TRBJ1-3; V gene: TRBV7-6; D gene: -; clone size: -; CDR3 protein: CASSSDDTSGNTIYF; CDR3 DNA: TGTGCCAGCAGCTCAGACGACACCTCTGGAAACACCATATATTTT
J gene: TRBJ2-3; V gene: TRBV19; D gene: TRBD1; clone size: -; CDR3 protein: CASSLRTGVADTQYF; CDR3 DNA: TGTGCCAGTAGTCTTCGGACAGGGGTGGCAGATACGCAGTATTTT
J gene: TRBJ2-2; V gene: TRBV5-1; D gene: TRBD2; clone size: -; CDR3 protein: CASTVLAGNTGELFF; CDR3 DNA: TGCGCCAGCACCGTTCTAGCGGGGAACACCGGGGAGCTGTTTTTT
J gene: TRBJ1-2; V gene: TRBV2; D gene: TRBD1; clone size: -; CDR3 protein: CASSLDRVYGYTF; CDR3 DNA: TGTGCCAGCAGCCTTGACAGGGTCTATGGCTACACCTTC
J gene: TRBJ1-5; V gene: TRBV5-6; D gene: TRBD1; clone size: -; CDR3 protein: CASSIGQGSNQPQHF; CDR3 DNA: TGTGCCAGCAGCATTGGACAGGGTAGCAATCAGCCCCAGCATTTT
J gene: TRBJ2-5; V gene: TRBV6-1; D gene: -; clone size: -; CDR3 protein: CASSHRQAAETQYF; CDR3 DNA: TGTGCCAGCAGCCACCGACAGGCCGCGGAGACCCAGTACTTC
J gene: TRBJ2-5; V gene: TRBV5-1; D gene: TRBD2; clone size: -; CDR3 protein: CASSSHSGTSGVAQYF; CDR3 DNA: TGCGCCAGCAGCTCACACTCCGGGACTAGCGGCGTGGCCCAGTACTTC
J gene: TRBJ1-5; V gene: TRBV5-5; D gene: -; clone size: -; CDR3 protein: CASSLSQGDQPQHF; CDR3 DNA: TGTGCCAGCAGCTTGTCACAGGGTGATCAGCCCCAGCATTTT
J gene: TRBJ1-4; V gene: TRBV11-2; D gene: -; clone size: once; CDR3 protein: CASSLEWGVNEKLFF; CDR3 DNA: TGTGCCAGCAGCTTAGAGTGGGGGGTTAATGAAAAACTGTTTTTT
J gene: TRBJ2-3; V gene: TRBV5-6; D gene: TRBD2; clone size: -; CDR3 protein: CASSPLERGATDTQYF; CDR3 DNA: TGTGCCAGCAGCCCCCTGGAGCGGGGTGCTACAGATACGCAGTATTTT
J gene: TRBJ1-4; V gene: TRBV19; D gene: TRBD1; clone size: -; CDR3 protein: CASSSTGTATNEKLFF; CDR3 DNA: TGTGCCAGTAGTTCAACCGGGACAGCAACTAATGAAAAACTGTTTTTT
J gene: TRBJ1-1; V gene: TRBV5-1; D gene: TRBD1; clone size: -; CDR3 protein: CASSFRQGGTEAFF; CDR3 DNA: TGCGCCAGCAGCTTTAGACAGGGGGGGACTGAAGCTTTCTTT
J gene: TRBJ1-2; V gene: TRBV15; D gene: -; clone size: -; CDR3 protein: CATSREESGVKGYTF; CDR3 DNA: TGTGCCACCAGCAGAGAGGAGTCAGGGGTGAAAGGCTACACCTTC
J gene: TRBJ2-7; V gene: TRBV4-2; D gene: -; clone size: -; CDR3 protein: CASSQALHRGSYEQYF; CDR3 DNA: TGTGCCAGCAGCCAAGCCCTACACCGGGGATCCTACGAGCAGTACTTC
J gene: TRBJ1-1; V gene: TRBV5-4; D gene: TRBD1; clone size: -; CDR3 protein: CASSGRDRGIKANTEAFF; CDR3 DNA: TGTGCCAGCAGCGGCCGGGACAGGGGGATAAAGGCGAACACTGAAGCTTTCTTT
J gene: TRBJ2-3; V gene: TRBV2; D gene: -; clone size: once; CDR3 protein: CASSAGRGESADTQYF; CDR3 DNA: TGTGCCAGCAGTGCGGGCAGGGGGGAAAGCGCAGATACGCAGTATTTT
J gene: TRBJ2-7; V gene: TRBV4-2; D gene: -; clone size: few; CDR3 protein: CASSQVSGTYEQYF; CDR3 DNA: TGTGCCAGCAGCCAAGTTTCCGGGACCTACGAGCAGTACTTC
J gene: TRBJ2-5; V gene: TRBV5-6; D gene: TRBD1; clone size: -; CDR3 protein: CASSSGTGGPQYF; CDR3 DNA: TGTGCCAGCAGCTCCGGGACAGGGGGACCCCAGTACTTC
J gene: TRBJ2-2; V gene: TRBV11-2; D gene: -; clone size: -; CDR3 protein: CASSPIRGSGELFF; CDR3 DNA: TGTGCCAGCAGCCCGATTAGGGGGTCCGGGGAGCTGTTTTTT
J gene: TRBJ1-5; V gene: TRBV10-3; D gene: TRBD1; clone size: once; CDR3 protein: CAISDRETSQHF; CDR3 DNA: TGTGCCATCAGCGACAGGGAGACTTCCCAGCATTTT
J gene: TRBJ2-2; V gene: TRBV25-1; D gene: TRBD1; clone size: -; CDR3 protein: CASSVPSGQGRTGELFF; CDR3 DNA: TGTGCCAGCAGTGTCCCCTCGGGACAGGGGCGGACCGGGGAGCTGTTTTTT